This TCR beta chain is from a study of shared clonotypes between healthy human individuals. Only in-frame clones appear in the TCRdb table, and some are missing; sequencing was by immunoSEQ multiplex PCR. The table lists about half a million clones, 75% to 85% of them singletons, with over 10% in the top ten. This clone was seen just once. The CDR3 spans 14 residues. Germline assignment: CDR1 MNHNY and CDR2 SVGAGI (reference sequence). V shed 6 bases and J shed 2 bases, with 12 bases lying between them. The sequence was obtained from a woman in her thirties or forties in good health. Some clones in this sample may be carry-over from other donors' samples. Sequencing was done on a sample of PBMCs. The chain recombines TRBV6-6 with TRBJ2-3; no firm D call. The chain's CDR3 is CASSPWTTTDTQYF. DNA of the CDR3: TGTGCCAGCAGCCCCTGGACGACCACAGATACGCAGTATTTT.